One TCR beta chain is described in this entry. What this receptor recognizes is not known. No much larger clone is present one base from it, and per-base qualities are unavailable. The V end loses 6 bases and the J end loses 0 bases, and a stretch of 7 bases separates them. The germline V gene encodes CDR1 SQVTM and CDR2 ANQGSEA. The CDR3 sequence holds 12 residues, the cysteine and phenylalanine included. Only the CDR3 part of the read is kept: 36 bases, read in frame from the first base. TCRbeta CDR3 regions were amplified from genomic DNA using the immunoSEQ Assay, a bias-controlled multiplex PCR. Under the source paper's analysis protocol: Nucleated cell counts per sample were estimated from amplification of reference gene primers within the assay. To quantify the absolute abundance of each unique TCRbeta CDR3 rearrangement, sequence reads were collapsed and filtered. For each sample, productive Simpson clonality was calculated by taking the square root of Simpson's diversity index across productive rearrangements. The immuneACCESS repertoire file appears here via TCRdb, limited to in-frame rearrangements. These files lack a portion of the clones; in checked studies, under half of the deficit traces to unresolved V genes, and the cause of the others is not known. Clone size and V and J calls were adopted from that table, with D and trimming inferred from the DNA. In this sample the table shows about 190,000 clones, roughly 80% of which occur a single time. Together, the top ten hold roughly 13% of the sample.

The data belong to a study of blood T cell repertoires in COVID-19 (dated by TCRdb to the early 2020s). Regarding the study in general: Collaborator samples came from the United States, Italy and Spain and covered acute and convalescent phases of COVID-19. The prospective study material was composed of cDNA or gDNA derived from T cells, B-cell-depleted T cells, or PBMCs. The dataset comprised deeply sampled blood TCRbeta repertoires from subjects exposed to, actively infected with, or recovered from COVID-19. The repertoires were released in a freely available public database intended as a resource for research on the immune response to SARS-CoV-2. The samples were drawn from the first 160 participants of the ongoing ImmuneRACE study and from 1,254 subjects provided by 6 global collaborators. Sample metadata almost always included a de-identified subject ID, COVID-19 status, age in years and sex. HLA class I and class II types, where available, came from metadata supplied by the sample provider rather than from assay-based typing. General findings and caveats noted by the study authors: Clinical and demographic metadata were provided uncurated, with the amount varying by source and participant.

Samples from volunteer blood donors who had recovered from COVID-19 were contributed by a second Seattle source. The collaborating institutions used their own protocols to collect whole blood in K2EDTA tubes. For TCRbeta analysis, collaborators shipped samples as frozen whole blood, isolated PBMCs, or DNA extracted from either of those sample types. The chain couples TRBV29-1 to TRBJ2-3; there is no confident call for the D gene. The receptor comes from a man aged 50-60 years who had recovered from COVID-19. Specimen: peripheral blood. The CDR3 is CSVQLSTDTQYF. The DNA sequence is given as TGCAGCGTACAGCTAAGCACAGATACGCAGTATTTT.